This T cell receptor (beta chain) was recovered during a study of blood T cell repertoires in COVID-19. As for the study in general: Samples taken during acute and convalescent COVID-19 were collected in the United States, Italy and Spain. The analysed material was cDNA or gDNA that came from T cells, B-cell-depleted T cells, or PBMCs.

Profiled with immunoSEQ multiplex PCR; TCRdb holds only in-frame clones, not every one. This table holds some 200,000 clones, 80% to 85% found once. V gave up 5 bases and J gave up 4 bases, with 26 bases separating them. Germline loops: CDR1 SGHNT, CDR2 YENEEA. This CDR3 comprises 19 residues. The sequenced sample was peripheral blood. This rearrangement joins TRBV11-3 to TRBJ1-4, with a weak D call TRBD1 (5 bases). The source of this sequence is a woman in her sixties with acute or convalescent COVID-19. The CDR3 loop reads CASSPARQPKLKSNEKLFF. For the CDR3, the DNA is TGTGCCAGCAGCCCAGCCCGACAGCCAAAATTAAAAAGTAATGAAAAACTGTTTTTT.